These 21 T cell receptor beta chains were sequenced from one sample in a study of monozygotic twins with inflammatory bowel disease (dated by TCRdb to the late 2010s). Library creation used 5' RACE. These reads were obtained on an Illumina HiSeq 2500. Based on TCRdb reprocessing of the reads, there is one entry per CDR3 protein sequence, and DNA is missing. The table kept for this sample lists fewer than 200,000 distinct CDR3 sequences. Clones ranked in the top ten supply more than 2.5% of the sample. Sequenced input: blood. The receptors stem from a human donor with ulcerative colitis or Crohn's disease, or a healthy co-twin of an affected twin (not recorded which).

The J gene is TRBJ1-4, the V gene TRBV10-2; TCRdb outputs TRBD1, but without DNA this stays unchecked. Germline V CDR1 and CDR2: WSHSY, SAAADI. CDR3 length: 16 residues. CDR3: CASSESGGWSNEKLFF.

The V gene is TRBV7-9, the J gene TRBJ2-7; TCRdb's assignment of TRBD1 cannot be checked, as there is no DNA. The CDR3 is 15 residues long. Germline V gene sequence: CDR1 SEHNR, CDR2 FQNEAQ (reference sequence). CDR3 amino acids: CASSPWTGGVYEQYF.

V and J are TRBV9 and TRBJ2-2; TCRdb gives TRBD1 as the D gene, but with no DNA this cannot be confirmed. Looked up from germline, CDR1 is SGDLS and CDR2 is YYNGEE. The CDR3 spans 14 residues. The CDR3 sequence: CASSSRTDTGELFF. Full variable domain (remainder filled in from reference TRBV9 and TRBJ2-2): DSGVTQTPKHLITATGQRVTLRCSPRSGDLSVYWYQQSLDQGLQFLIQYYNGEERAKGNILERFSAQQFPDLHSELNLSSLELGDSALYFCASSSRTDTGELFFGEGSRLTVL.

The V gene is TRBV4-3, the J gene TRBJ1-5; checking the TCRdb D call of TRBD1 is not possible without DNA. The CDR3 covers 15 residues. Germline V gives CDR1 LGHNA, CDR2 YSLEER. This chain's CDR3 is CASSQDLDSYQPQHF.

The chain joins TRBV5-1 to TRBJ2-5; there is no DNA to check the TCRdb D call of TRBD2. From germline, CDR1 is SGHRS and CDR2 YFSETQ. The CDR3 consists of 15 residues. CDR3 loop: CASSRGTSGEETQYF.

This rearrangement joins TRBV18 to TRBJ2-7; TCRdb's D gene call, TRBD1, goes unchecked for lack of DNA. There are 14 residues in the CDR3. Germline V CDR1 and CDR2: KGHSH, LQKENI. CDR3: CASSPGGSSYEQYF.

V usage is TRBV5-1 and J usage is TRBJ2-2; TCRdb reports TRBD2, a call that lacks DNA to check it against. The CDR3 covers 16 residues. The germline CDR1 and CDR2 sequences are SGHRS and YFSETQ. This CDR3 reads CASSLRLAGAAGELFF.

V gene TRBV28 combines with J gene TRBJ2-7; TCRdb gives TRBD1 as the D gene, but with no DNA this cannot be confirmed. This CDR3 is built from 17 residues. CDR1 and CDR2 from the germline V gene are MDHEN and SYDVKM. The CDR3 sequence is CASGSQPGRGFKGEQYF. The whole variable domain, filled in from reference TRBV28 and TRBJ2-7, reads DVKVTQSSRYLVKRTGEKVFLECVQDMDHENMFWYRQDPGLGLRLIYFSYDVKMKEKGDIPEGYSVSREKKERFSLILESASTNQTSMYLCASGSQPGRGFKGEQYFGPGTRLTVT.

The chain is built from TRBV2 and TRBJ2-2; TCRdb picks TRBD2, but there is no DNA to check that call. The CDR3 runs 17 residues. Germline V gives CDR1 SNHLY, CDR2 FYNNEI. CDR3 protein: CASSIPSSGSGTGELFF.

The chain employs TRBV4-3 and TRBJ2-3. The CDR3 is made up of 12 amino acids. Per germline, CDR1 LGHNA and CDR2 YSLEER. CDR3 in amino acids: CASSQTANTQYF.

This rearrangement joins TRBV5-1 to TRBJ2-3; checking the TCRdb D call of TRBD1 is not possible without DNA. The CDR3 contains 18 residues. The germline V gene encodes CDR1 SGHRS and CDR2 YFSETQ. The CDR3 spells CASSFSFAPGGSTDTQYF.

This chain connects TRBV3-1 to TRBJ2-4; absent DNA, TCRdb's TRBD1 call cannot be checked. There are 13 residues in the CDR3. Germline V gene data show CDR1 as LGHDT and CDR2 as YNNKEL (reference sequence). Here the CDR3 reads CASSTGQGGIQYF.

This sequence joins TRBV12-3 or TRBV12-4 and TRBJ1-5. The CDR3 consists of 13 residues. The CDR3 region is CASSLESNQPQHF.

The CDR3 loop is CASSSGTGVGITQYF. The chain combines TRBV12-3 or TRBV12-4 with TRBJ2-3; the D gene TCRdb calls, TRBD1, cannot be checked with no DNA. This CDR3 is built from 15 residues.

The chain carries TRBV30 and TRBJ2-5. The CDR3 length is 15 residues. Germline V CDR1 and CDR2: GTSNPN, SVGIG (reference sequence). The CDR3 sequence is CAWNDEARTQGTQYF. The full variable domain, completed using reference TRBV30 and TRBJ2-5, is SQTIHQWPATLVQPVGSPLSLECTVEGTSNPNLYWYRQAAGRGLQLLFYSVGIGQISSEVPQNLSASRPQDRQFILSSKKLLLSDSGFYLCAWNDEARTQGTQYFGPGTRLLVL.

The V gene is TRBV6-2 or TRBV6-3, the J gene TRBJ2-3; TCRdb's D call, TRBD2, is unchecked because there is no DNA. The CDR3 loop spans 16 amino acids. Per the germline V gene, CDR1 is MNHEY and CDR2 is SVGEGT. This CDR3 reads CASRFGLAGNTDTQYF.

This rearrangement joins TRBV10-3 to TRBJ2-3; TCRdb's D call, TRBD1, is unchecked because there is no DNA. Germline V lookup: CDR1 ENHRY, CDR2 SYGVKD. The CDR3 runs to 15 residues. The CDR3 spells CAISRDSLATDTQYF.

This chain uses TRBV3-1 with TRBJ2-7; TCRdb's assignment of TRBD1 cannot be checked, as there is no DNA. The germline gives CDR1 LGHDT, CDR2 YNNKEL (reference sequence). The CDR3 runs 14 residues. CDR3 sequence reads: CASSTQGAFYEQYF.

This chain links TRBV3-1 with TRBJ2-7; there is no DNA to check the TCRdb D call of TRBD2. This CDR3 comprises 18 residues. The V gene's germline CDR1 is LGHDT and CDR2 YNNKEL (reference sequence). The CDR3 loop is CASSQDASGLAGMYEQYF.

The V call is TRBV20-1, the J call TRBJ2-7; TCRdb designates TRBD1, a call that cannot be tested without DNA. The CDR3 has 11 residues. The germline CDR1 and CDR2 sequences are DFQATT and SNEGSKA (reference sequence). CDR3 sequence: CSQGALREQYF.

V is TRBV30 and J is TRBJ2-1. Germline-derived CDR1 and CDR2 are GTSNPN and SVGIG (reference sequence). CDR3 length: 14 residues. CDR3 sequence: CAWTFSNGYNEQFF.